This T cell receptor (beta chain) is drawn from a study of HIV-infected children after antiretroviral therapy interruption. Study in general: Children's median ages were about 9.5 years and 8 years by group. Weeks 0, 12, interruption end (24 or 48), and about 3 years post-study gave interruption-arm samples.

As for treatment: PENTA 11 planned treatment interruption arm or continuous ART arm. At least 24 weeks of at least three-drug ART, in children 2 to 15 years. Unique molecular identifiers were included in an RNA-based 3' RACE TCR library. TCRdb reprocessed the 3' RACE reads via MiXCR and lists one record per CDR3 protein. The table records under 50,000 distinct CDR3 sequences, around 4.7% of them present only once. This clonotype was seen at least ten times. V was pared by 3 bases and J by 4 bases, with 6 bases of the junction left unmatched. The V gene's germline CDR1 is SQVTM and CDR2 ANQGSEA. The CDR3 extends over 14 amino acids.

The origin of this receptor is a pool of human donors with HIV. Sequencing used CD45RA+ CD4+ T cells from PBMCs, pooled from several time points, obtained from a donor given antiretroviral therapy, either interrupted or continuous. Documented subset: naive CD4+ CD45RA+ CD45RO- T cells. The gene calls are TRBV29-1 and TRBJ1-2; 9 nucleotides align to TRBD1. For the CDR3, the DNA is TGCAGCGTTGAGAGGGACAGGGCGGTCTATGGCTACACCTTC. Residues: CSVERDRAVYGYTF.